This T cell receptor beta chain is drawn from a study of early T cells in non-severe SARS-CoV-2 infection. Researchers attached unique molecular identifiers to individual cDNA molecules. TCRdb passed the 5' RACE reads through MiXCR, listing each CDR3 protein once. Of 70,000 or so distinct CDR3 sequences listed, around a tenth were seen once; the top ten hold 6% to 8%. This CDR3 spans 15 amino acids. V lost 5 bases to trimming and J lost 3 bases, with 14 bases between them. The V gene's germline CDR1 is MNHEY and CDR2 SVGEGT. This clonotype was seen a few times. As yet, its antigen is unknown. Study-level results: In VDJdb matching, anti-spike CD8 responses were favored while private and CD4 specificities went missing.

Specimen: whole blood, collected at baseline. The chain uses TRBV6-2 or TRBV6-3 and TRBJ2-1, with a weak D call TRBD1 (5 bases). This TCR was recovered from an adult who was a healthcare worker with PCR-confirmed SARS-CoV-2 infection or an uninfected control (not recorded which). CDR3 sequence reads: CASSTSGISYNEQFF. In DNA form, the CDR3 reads TGTGCCAGCAGTACCTCAGGGATTAGCTACAATGAGCAGTTCTTC.